Following are 22 T cell receptor beta chains from one sample sequenced in a study of shared clonotypes between healthy human individuals. Only in-frame clones appear in the TCRdb table, and some are missing; sequencing was by immunoSEQ multiplex PCR. This table holds approximately 340,000 clones, 74% found once. Sequences were obtained from memory CD4+ T cells sorted from blood. This sample's subset: CD45RA-negative fraction. Receptor source: a man in his thirties or forties in good health.

V and J are TRBV25-1 and TRBJ2-1; D is ambiguous. Per germline, CDR1 MGHDK and CDR2 SYGVNS. The length of the CDR3 is 12 residues. Deletions cut 6 bases from V and 5 bases from J, with 8 bases between. CDR3 coding DNA: TGTGCCAGCAGCCCCGACCACAATGAGCAGTTCTTC. It specifies CASSPDHNEQFF.

The chain recombines TRBV2 with TRBJ2-6; D unclear. This CDR3 region has 16 residues. Germline V gene sequence: CDR1 SNHLY, CDR2 FYNNEI. Trimming stripped 6 bases from V and 0 bases from J, with 12 bases between. The CDR3 region is CASRITESSGANVLTF. The CDR3 bases are TGTGCCAGCAGGATAACAGAGAGCTCTGGGGCCAACGTCCTGACTTTC. The full variable domain, rest sourced from reference TRBV2 and TRBJ2-6, is EPEVTQTPSHQVTQMGQEVILRCVPISNHLYFYWYRQILGQKVEFLVSFYNNEISEKSEIFDDQFSVERPDGSNFTLKIRSTKLEDSAMYFCASRITESSGANVLTFGAGSRLTVL.

The chain recombines TRBV6-1 with TRBJ1-1; D is uncertain. This CDR3 has 14 residues. Trimming removed 2 bases at V and 4 bases at J, with 11 bases between. Germline V gene lookup returns CDR1 MNHNS and CDR2 SASEGT. CDR3 loop: CASSELGVTTEAFF. In nucleotides, the CDR3 is TGTGCCAGCAGTGAACTGGGTGTGACCACTGAAGCTTTCTTT.

The rearrangement uses TRBV5-1 and TRBJ1-4; D is possibly TRBD1 (6 bases). Between the trimmed V and J ends, which lost 4 bases and 6 bases, there was a span of 13 bases. The CDR3 is 14 residues long. Germline V gives CDR1 SGHRS, CDR2 YFSETQ. The CDR3 here is CASSPQGGDEKLFF. The CDR3 DNA reads as TGCGCCAGCAGCCCACAGGGTGGCGATGAAAAACTGTTTTTT. Filled out from reference TRBV5-1 and TRBJ1-4, the complete variable domain reads KAGVTQTPRYLIKTRGQQVTLSCSPISGHRSVSWYQQTPGQGLQFLFEYFSETQRNKGNFPGRFSGRQFSNSRSEMNVSTLELGDSALYLCASSPQGGDEKLFFGSGTQLSVL.

This clone was counted only a few times. The chain combines TRBV10-3 with TRBJ2-1; 12 bases are a match to TRBD2. The V and J ends lost 3 bases and 13 bases, in that order; junction bases with no gene match: 10. The CDR3 spans 15 residues. The germline CDR1 and CDR2 sequences are ENHRY and SYGVKD. CDR3 sequence reads: CAISEGGLAGGPQFF. The CDR3 nucleotides are TGTGCCATCAGTGAAGGGGGGCTAGCGGGAGGGCCTCAGTTCTTC.

The chain uses TRBV5-1 and TRBJ1-1, with 9 bases identical to TRBD1. V was clipped by 2 bases and J by 3 bases; unmatched bases: 8. CDR3 length: 16 residues. Germline CDR1 is SGHRS and CDR2 is YFSETQ. The CDR3 DNA is TGCGCCAGCAGCTTTCTAACAGGGGGCGCGGACACTGAAGCTTTCTTT. Translated: CASSFLTGGADTEAFF. The full variable domain, completed using reference TRBV5-1 and TRBJ1-1, is KAGVTQTPRYLIKTRGQQVTLSCSPISGHRSVSWYQQTPGQGLQFLFEYFSETQRNKGNFPGRFSGRQFSNSRSEMNVSTLELGDSALYLCASSFLTGGADTEAFFGQGTRLTVV.

This sequence joins TRBV11-2 and TRBJ2-1, with TRBD2 matching 11 bases. V was pared by 5 bases and J by 8 bases, with 8 bases of the junction left unmatched. The CDR3 totals 15 residues. Looked up from germline, CDR1 is SGHAT and CDR2 is FQNNGV. For the CDR3, the DNA is TGTGCCAGCAGCGTCCCGGGACTAGCGGTCGATGAGCAGTTCTTC. This sequence encodes CASSVPGLAVDEQFF.

The gene calls are TRBV19 and TRBJ2-2, with 12 bases fitting TRBD2. The CDR3 consists of 17 residues. The trim removed 3 bases at V and 7 bases at J, leaving 9 bases unmatched. Germline CDR1 reads LNHDA; CDR2 reads SQIVND (reference sequence). Written as DNA, the CDR3 is TGTGCCAGTAGTATGCCGGGACTAGCGGGCTTTAGCGGGGAGCTGTTTTTT. It translates to CASSMPGLAGFSGELFF.

The chain carries TRBV4-1 and TRBJ2-5; D unclear. The CDR3 length is 14 residues. Looked up from germline, CDR1 is MGHRA and CDR2 is YSYEKL. Trimming removed 3 bases at V and 3 bases at J, with 11 bases between. This CDR3 reads CASSQTHSEETQYF. The CDR3, as DNA: TGCGCCAGCAGCCAGACGCACTCGGAAGAGACCCAGTACTTC.

The rearrangement joins TRBV7-9 to TRBJ1-3; D remains ambiguous. This CDR3 comprises 14 residues. The germline V and J ends were trimmed by 5 bases and 2 bases, with 10 bases remaining between them. CDR1 and CDR2 from the germline V gene are SEHNR and FQNEAQ (reference sequence). The CDR3 protein is CASSRMAAGNTIYF. The DNA for the CDR3 is TGTGCCAGCAGCCGGATGGCGGCTGGAAACACCATATATTTT. The full variable domain, with the rest looked up from reference TRBV7-9 and TRBJ1-3, is DTGVSQNPRHKITKRGQNVTFRCDPISEHNRLYWYRQTLGQGPEFLTYFQNEAQLEKSRLLSDRFSAERPKGSFSTLEIQRTEQGDSAMYLCASSRMAAGNTIYFGEGSWLTVV.

The chain has TRBV7-2 and TRBJ2-1; possibly TRBD1 for D (6 bases). Germline V gene data show CDR1 as SGHTA and CDR2 as FQGNSA. The CDR3 contains 12 residues. Trimming took off 6 bases at V and 9 bases at J, with 12 bases between the two ends. CDR3 nucleotide sequence: TGTGCCAGCAGTCGAGACAGGAGTGAGCAGTTCTTC. Protein: CASSRDRSEQFF.

In its sample, this clone was seen many times. The rearrangement joins TRBV6-1 to TRBJ2-3, with unresolved D. Trimming removed 4 bases from V and 3 bases from J, with 8 bases in between. The CDR3 is made up of 13 amino acids. CDR1 is MNHNS and CDR2 is SASEGT in the germline V gene. DNA for the CDR3: TGTGCCAGCAGTGGGGCGAAGACAGATACGCAGTATTTT. Its protein product is CASSGAKTDTQYF.

The V call is TRBV7-9, the J call TRBJ1-2; no clear D. The V gene lost 1 base and the J gene lost 7 bases, with 10 bases spanning the gap. The CDR3 loop spans 13 amino acids. Germline CDR1 SEHNR, CDR2 FQNEAQ (reference sequence). The CDR3 nucleotides are TGTGCCAGCAGCTTAGAACGGGGTAGTGGCTACACCTTC. Its protein product is CASSLERGSGYTF.

The chain is built from TRBV14 and TRBJ1-1; no firm D call. Per the germline V gene, CDR1 is SGHDN and CDR2 is FVKESK. V was cut by 4 bases and J by 3 bases, with 9 bases left in between. CDR3 length equals 13 residues. The CDR3 reads CASSLSTDTEAFF. The CDR3 DNA is TGTGCCAGCAGCCTATCGACGGACACTGAAGCTTTCTTT.

The chain employs TRBV4-3 and TRBJ2-3; no definite D call. Trimming shortened V by 1 base and J by 2 bases, and 10 bases separated the two germline ends. CDR1 LGHNA and CDR2 YSLEER come from the germline V gene. The CDR3 length is 15 residues. The CDR3 here is CASSQGSGLTDTQYF. DNA for the CDR3: TGCGCCAGCAGCCAAGGCTCGGGCCTCACAGATACGCAGTATTTT.

This clone has just a few counts. At the DNA level, this CDR3 is encoded by other sequences in the same sample as well. The V call is TRBV7-9, the J call TRBJ2-1, with D hard to call. Germline-derived CDR1 and CDR2 are SEHNR and FQNEAQ (reference sequence). The CDR3 length is 11 residues. V lost 2 bases to trimming and J lost 8 bases, with 4 bases between them. The CDR3 bases are TGTGCCAGCAGCTTATTGGATGAGCAGTTCTTC. This gives the protein CASSLLDEQFF.

This clone came up a few times. This rearrangement joins TRBV5-1 to TRBJ2-5; D possibly corresponds to TRBD1 (6 bases). This CDR3 region has 16 residues. Germline-derived CDR1 and CDR2 are SGHRS and YFSETQ. With 4 bases removed from V and 2 bases from J, the gap between germline ends came to 18 bases. CDR3 sequence: CASSPQPGQTQETQYF. The CDR3 DNA reads TGCGCCAGCAGCCCCCAGCCGGGACAAACGCAAGAGACCCAGTACTTC.

The chain uses TRBV6-1 and TRBJ1-5, with no clear D. V was trimmed by 7 bases and J by 0 bases, leaving 10 bases between them. This CDR3 is 14 amino acids long. Germline V gene data show CDR1 as MNHNS and CDR2 as SASEGT. This CDR3 is CASILDYSNQPQHF. In DNA, the CDR3 is TGTGCCAGCATATTAGACTATAGCAATCAGCCCCAGCATTTT.

This chain links TRBV5-5 with TRBJ2-7; tentatively, D is TRBD2 (6 bases). The V gene lost 3 bases and the J gene lost 3 bases, with 13 bases spanning the gap. Germline V gene data show CDR1 as SGHKS and CDR2 as YYEKEE (reference sequence). The length of the CDR3 is 14 residues. In DNA form, the CDR3 reads TGTGCCAGCAGCTGGGACTCAGGGATCTACGAGCAGTACTTC. Amino acid sequence: CASSWDSGIYEQYF.

J is TRBJ1-4 and V is TRBV2, with TRBD1 matching over 7 bases. Germline trimming cut 6 bases from V and 5 bases from J; bases unmatched to any gene: 12. The CDR3 is made up of 16 amino acids. The germline V gene encodes CDR1 SNHLY and CDR2 FYNNEI. The CDR3 loop is CASSILRGRLNEKLFF. The CDR3 DNA is TGTGCCAGCAGCATCCTCAGGGGGAGGCTGAATGAAAAACTGTTTTTT.

This clone was recorded only once. The V gene is TRBV9, the J gene TRBJ2-7; the D gene could be TRBD1 or TRBD2 (5 bases each). The CDR3 is 17 residues long. Germline CDR1 SGDLS, CDR2 YYNGEE. Between the trimmed V and J ends, which lost 3 bases and 1 base, there was a span of 20 bases. CDR3 region: CASSAKSGTVESYEQYF. The CDR3 bases are TGTGCCAGCAGCGCGAAGTCTGGGACCGTAGAGTCCTACGAGCAGTACTTC.

The rearrangement uses TRBV5-1 and TRBJ2-3, with D maybe TRBD1 (6 bases). Germline CDR1 SGHRS, CDR2 YFSETQ. This CDR3 has 15 amino acids. V lost 4 bases and J lost 0, with 12 bases in between. The CDR3 spells CASSAQGESTDTQYF. CDR3 in DNA: TGCGCCAGCAGCGCACAGGGCGAAAGCACAGATACGCAGTATTTT.